This T cell receptor beta chain came from a study of blood T cell repertoires in COVID-19 (dated by TCRdb to the early 2020s). For the study in its entirety: The collaborator samples originated in the United States, Italy and Spain and spanned the acute and convalescent phases of COVID-19. The prospective study material was composed of cDNA or gDNA derived from T cells, B-cell-depleted T cells, or PBMCs. Deeply sampled blood TCRbeta repertoires from subjects exposed to, actively infected with, or recovered from COVID-19 were included in the dataset. The repertoires were released in a freely available public database meant as a resource for research on the immune response to SARS-CoV-2. Samples came from the ongoing ImmuneRACE study (first 160 participants) plus 1,254 subjects from 6 global collaborators. Sample metadata almost always included a de-identified subject ID, COVID-19 status, age in years and sex. Where available, HLA class I and class II types were obtained from metadata supplied by the sample provider rather than from assay-based typing.

Details on this clone: The antigen this receptor binds is unknown. It has no much larger one-base neighbor in the sample; base qualities were not kept.

Broader findings and caveats from the paper: How much clinical and demographic metadata was included differed by source and by participant, and the metadata was provided uncurated.

Each collaborating institution followed its own protocols to collect whole blood in K2EDTA tubes. Collaborator samples were shipped for TCRbeta analysis as frozen whole blood, isolated PBMCs, or DNA extracted from either sample type. V sheds 6 bases and J sheds 4 bases, leaving 12 bases between their ends. The CDR3 contains 13 residues, cysteine and phenylalanine counted. Just CDR3 DNA is preserved here, 39 bases in frame from base 1. Based on the germline V gene, the CDR1 and CDR2 sequences are KGHSH and LQKENI. The immunoSEQ Assay, a bias-controlled multiplex PCR, was used to amplify TCRbeta CDR3 regions from genomic DNA. For the original study's pipeline: The number of nucleated cells in each sample was estimated from the amplification of reference gene primers within the assay. To quantify the absolute abundance of each unique TCRbeta CDR3 rearrangement, sequence reads were collapsed and filtered. Productive Simpson clonality was computed per sample as the square root of Simpson's diversity index over productive rearrangements. TCRdb's version of the immuneACCESS table is confined to in-frame rearrangements and falls short of the full clone set. An unresolved V gene accounts for under half of the shortfall where checked; the remainder is of unknown origin. The DNA was the basis for D and trimming; V, J and clone size are from that table. Counted in this sample were about 210,000 clones; 84% of them appeared once. The ten largest account for around 7.3% of the sample.

The sequenced material came from peripheral blood. In this chain, TRBV18 is recombined with TRBJ2-5; the best D guess is TRBD1, with 6 bases matching. The origin of this receptor is a woman between 50 and 59 years old with active or convalescent COVID-19. The CDR3 region reads CASSQGQGETQYF. The nucleotide sequence is given as TGTGCCAGCTCGCAGGGGCAGGGAGAGACCCAGTACTTC.